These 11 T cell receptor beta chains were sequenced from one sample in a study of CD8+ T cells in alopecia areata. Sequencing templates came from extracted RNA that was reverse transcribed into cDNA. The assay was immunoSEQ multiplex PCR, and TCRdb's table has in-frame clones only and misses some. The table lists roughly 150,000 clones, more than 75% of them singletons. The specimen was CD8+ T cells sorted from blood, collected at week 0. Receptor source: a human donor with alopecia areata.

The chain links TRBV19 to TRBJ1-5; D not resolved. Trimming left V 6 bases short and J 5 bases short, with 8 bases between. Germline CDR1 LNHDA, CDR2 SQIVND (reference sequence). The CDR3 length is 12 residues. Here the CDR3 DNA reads TGTGCCAGTAGCGCCGACTATCAGCCCCAGCATTTT. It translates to CASSADYQPQHF.

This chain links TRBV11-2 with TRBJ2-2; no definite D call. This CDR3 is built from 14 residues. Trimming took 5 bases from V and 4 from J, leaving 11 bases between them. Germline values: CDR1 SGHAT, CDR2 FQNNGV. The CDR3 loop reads CASSPKLSTGELFF. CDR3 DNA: TGTGCCAGCAGCCCGAAGTTGAGCACCGGGGAGCTGTTTTTT.

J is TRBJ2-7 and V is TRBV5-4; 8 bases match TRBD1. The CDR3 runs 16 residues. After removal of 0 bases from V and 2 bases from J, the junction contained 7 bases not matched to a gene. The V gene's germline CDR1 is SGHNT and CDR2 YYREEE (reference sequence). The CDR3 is CASSLAGRGLTYEQYF. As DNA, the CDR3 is TGTGCCAGCAGCTTGGCCGGCAGGGGGCTCACCTACGAGCAGTACTTC. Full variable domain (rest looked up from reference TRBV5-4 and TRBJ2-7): ETGVTQSPTHLIKTRGQQVTLRCSSQSGHNTVSWYQQALGQGPQFIFQYYREEENGRGNFPPRFSGLQFPNYSSELNVNALELDDSALYLCASSLAGRGLTYEQYFGPGTRLTVT.

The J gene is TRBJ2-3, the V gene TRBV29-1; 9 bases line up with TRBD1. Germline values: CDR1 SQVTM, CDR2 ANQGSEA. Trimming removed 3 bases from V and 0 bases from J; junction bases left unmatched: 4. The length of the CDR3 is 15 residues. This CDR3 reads CSVEGGQGSTDTQYF. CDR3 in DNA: TGCAGCGTTGAGGGGGGACAGGGAAGCACAGATACGCAGTATTTT.

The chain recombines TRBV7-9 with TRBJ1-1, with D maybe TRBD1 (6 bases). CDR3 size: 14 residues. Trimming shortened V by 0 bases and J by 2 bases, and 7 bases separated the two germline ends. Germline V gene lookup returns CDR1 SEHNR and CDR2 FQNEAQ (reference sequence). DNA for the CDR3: TGTGCCAGCAGCTTAGCCAGGGGCAACACTGAAGCTTTCTTT. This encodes CASSLARGNTEAFF.

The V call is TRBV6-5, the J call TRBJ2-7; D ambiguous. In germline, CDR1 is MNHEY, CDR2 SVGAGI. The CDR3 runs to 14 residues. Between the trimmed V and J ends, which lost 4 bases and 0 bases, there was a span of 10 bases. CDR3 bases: TGTGCCAGCAGTTTCGGACGGACCTCCTACGAGCAGTACTTC. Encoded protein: CASSFGRTSYEQYF.

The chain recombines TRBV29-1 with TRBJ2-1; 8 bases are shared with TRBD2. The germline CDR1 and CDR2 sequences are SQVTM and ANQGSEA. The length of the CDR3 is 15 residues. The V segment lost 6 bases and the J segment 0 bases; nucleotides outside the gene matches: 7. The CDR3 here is CSVAGGAVSYNEQFF. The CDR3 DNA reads TGCAGCGTCGCCGGGGGGGCCGTCTCCTACAATGAGCAGTTCTTC.

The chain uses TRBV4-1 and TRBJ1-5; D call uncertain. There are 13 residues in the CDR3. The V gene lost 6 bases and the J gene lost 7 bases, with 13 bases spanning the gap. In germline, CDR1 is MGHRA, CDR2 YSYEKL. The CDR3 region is CASSLTVVQPQHF. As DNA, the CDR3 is TGCGCCAGCAGTCTCACGGTAGTGCAGCCCCAGCATTTT.

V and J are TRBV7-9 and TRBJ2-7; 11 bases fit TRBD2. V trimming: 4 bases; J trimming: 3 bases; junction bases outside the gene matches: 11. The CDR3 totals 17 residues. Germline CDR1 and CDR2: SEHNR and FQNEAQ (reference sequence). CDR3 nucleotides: TGTGCCAGCAGCTCAAGTGCCACTAGCGGGAGTTTCTACGAGCAGTACTTC. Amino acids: CASSSSATSGSFYEQYF.

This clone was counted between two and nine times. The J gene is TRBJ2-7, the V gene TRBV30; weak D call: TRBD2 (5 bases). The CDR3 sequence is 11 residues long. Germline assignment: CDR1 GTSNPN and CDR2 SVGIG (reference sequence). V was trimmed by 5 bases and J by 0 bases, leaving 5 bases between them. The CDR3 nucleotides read TGTGCCTGGGGGAGCTCCTACGAGCAGTACTTC. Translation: CAWGSSYEQYF.

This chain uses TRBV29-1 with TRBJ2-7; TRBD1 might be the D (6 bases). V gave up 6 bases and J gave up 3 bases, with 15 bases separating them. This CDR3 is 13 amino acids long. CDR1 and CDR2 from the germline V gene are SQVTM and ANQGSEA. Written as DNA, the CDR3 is TGCAGCGTGACGACAGGTAGAAGCTACGAGCAGTACTTC. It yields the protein CSVTTGRSYEQYF.